The rows below give T cell receptor beta chains drawn from one sample of a study of blood T cells in healthy people across ages. TCRdb reprocessed the 5' RACE reads with MiXCR, giving one entry per CDR3 protein. The sample gives under 2 million distinct CDR3 sequences, approximately 32% of which show up once; approximately 10% is in the top ten. Material: blood. The source is a woman aged 25 to 39 in good health. CDR3s include the opening cysteine and the closing phenylalanine or tryptophan. Each record gives: D gene, CDR3 length, J gene, clone size, V gene, CDR3 DNA, CDR3 protein. A D gene is named only where the DNA matches it firmly. Some rows mark clone size as missing; the rest say once, few, many or name a class of expanded clone.

d_call: NA
cdr3_length: 12
j_call: TRBJ2-5
clone_size: many
v_call: TRBV29-1
cdr3_nt: TGCAGCGTTGAGTCGGGAGTTGAGACCCAGTACTTC
cdr3_aa: CSVESGVETQYF

d_call: TRBD2
cdr3_length: 14
j_call: TRBJ2-1
clone_size: few
v_call: TRBV20-1
cdr3_nt: TGCAGTGCCGTAGCGGGGGGGCCGCGGAATGAGCAGTTCTTC
cdr3_aa: CSAVAGGPRNEQFF

d_call: TRBD1
cdr3_length: 13
j_call: TRBJ1-1
clone_size: NA
v_call: TRBV20-1
cdr3_nt: TGCAGTGCTCCGGACAGGATGAACACTGAAGCTTTCTTT
cdr3_aa: CSAPDRMNTEAFF

d_call: NA
cdr3_length: 17
j_call: TRBJ2-6
clone_size: NA
v_call: TRBV7-2
cdr3_nt: TGTGCCAGCAGCTTTTTCGGTACGAGCTCTGGGGCCAACGTCCGGACTTTC
cdr3_aa: CASSFFGTSSGANVRTF

d_call: NA
cdr3_length: 15
j_call: TRBJ2-7
clone_size: NA
v_call: TRBV6-5
cdr3_nt: TGTGCCAGCAGTACCCCCGGGCAGGGCACCTACGAGCAGTACTTC
cdr3_aa: CASSTPGQGTYEQYF

d_call: NA
cdr3_length: 15
j_call: TRBJ2-5
clone_size: few
v_call: TRBV10-2
cdr3_nt: TGCGCCAGCAGTGACCTGGGGACTGCCCAAGAGACCCAGTACTTC
cdr3_aa: CASSDLGTAQETQYF

d_call: TRBD2
cdr3_length: 15
j_call: TRBJ2-3
clone_size: few
v_call: TRBV27
cdr3_nt: TGTGCCAGCTATAAAGCGGGAGGGCCCTTGGATACGCAGTATTTT
cdr3_aa: CASYKAGGPLDTQYF

d_call: NA
cdr3_length: 12
j_call: TRBJ1-2
clone_size: few
v_call: TRBV12-3/TRBV12-4
cdr3_nt: TGTGCCAGCAGCCCGGCGCGCTCTGGCTACACCTTC
cdr3_aa: CASSPARSGYTF

d_call: TRBD1
cdr3_length: 16
j_call: TRBJ2-3
clone_size: NA
v_call: TRBV7-8
cdr3_nt: TGTGCCAGCAGCTCTCAGGGGGCCCGGATGGGAGATACGCAGTATTTT
cdr3_aa: CASSSQGARMGDTQYF

d_call: NA
cdr3_length: 15
j_call: TRBJ1-2
clone_size: few
v_call: TRBV5-1
cdr3_nt: TGCGCCAGCAGCCCGTCGGGACATTCTAACTATGGCTACACCTTC
cdr3_aa: CASSPSGHSNYGYTF

d_call: NA
cdr3_length: 16
j_call: TRBJ2-2
clone_size: NA
v_call: TRBV27
cdr3_nt: TGTGCCAGCAGACCTCAGGGCCACCTGAACACCGGGGAGCTGTTTTTT
cdr3_aa: CASRPQGHLNTGELFF

d_call: NA
cdr3_length: 15
j_call: TRBJ2-3
clone_size: NA
v_call: TRBV4-1
cdr3_nt: TGCGCCAGCACCACCAGCGGGCGAAGCACAGATACGCAGTATTTT
cdr3_aa: CASTTSGRSTDTQYF

d_call: NA
cdr3_length: 16
j_call: TRBJ1-4
clone_size: NA
v_call: TRBV4-1
cdr3_nt: TGCGCCAGCAGCCCTCCCGCTGTGGGGGTATTAGGAAAACTGTTTTTT
cdr3_aa: CASSPPAVGVLGKLFF

d_call: NA
cdr3_length: 15
j_call: TRBJ2-5
clone_size: NA
v_call: TRBV9
cdr3_nt: TGTGCCAGCAGCGCCAGTCGAGGGCCTGGGGAGACCCAGTACTTC
cdr3_aa: CASSASRGPGETQYF

d_call: TRBD1
cdr3_length: 17
j_call: TRBJ1-4
clone_size: NA
v_call: TRBV7-9
cdr3_nt: TGTGCCAGCAGCTTGGACAGGGGAATAGCGACTAATGAAAAACTGTTTTTT
cdr3_aa: CASSLDRGIATNEKLFF

d_call: NA
cdr3_length: 18
j_call: TRBJ2-2
clone_size: NA
v_call: TRBV7-9
cdr3_nt: TGTGCCAGCAGCCGCCTCGGAGGGAAGGACGCGGACACCGGGGAGCTGTTTTTT
cdr3_aa: CASSRLGGKDADTGELFF

d_call: NA
cdr3_length: 12
j_call: TRBJ1-2
clone_size: few
v_call: TRBV2
cdr3_nt: TGTGCCAAGCAGTGGAGTAACTATGGCTACACCTTC
cdr3_aa: CAKQWSNYGYTF

d_call: NA
cdr3_length: 15
j_call: TRBJ1-6
clone_size: few
v_call: TRBV4-1
cdr3_nt: TGCGCCAGCAGCCAAGATAGAAGCTATAATTCACCCCTCCACTTT
cdr3_aa: CASSQDRSYNSPLHF

d_call: NA
cdr3_length: 15
j_call: TRBJ2-5
clone_size: few
v_call: TRBV20-1
cdr3_nt: TGCAGTGCTAGAGTGGCGGGACGGAGGGTAGAGACCCAGTACTTC
cdr3_aa: CSARVAGRRVETQYF

d_call: NA
cdr3_length: 11
j_call: TRBJ2-3
clone_size: NA
v_call: TRBV15
cdr3_nt: TGTGCCACCAGCAGAGTAGATACGCAGTATTTT
cdr3_aa: CATSRVDTQYF

d_call: TRBD2
cdr3_length: 15
j_call: TRBJ2-1
clone_size: NA
v_call: TRBV20-1
cdr3_nt: TGCAGTGCTCCACCAGCAGCGGGGAATTACAATGAGCAGTTCTTC
cdr3_aa: CSAPPAAGNYNEQFF

d_call: TRBD1
cdr3_length: 14
j_call: TRBJ2-1
clone_size: NA
v_call: TRBV9
cdr3_nt: TGTGCCAGCAGCCCCTGGACAGGGTTGAATGAGCAGTTCTTC
cdr3_aa: CASSPWTGLNEQFF